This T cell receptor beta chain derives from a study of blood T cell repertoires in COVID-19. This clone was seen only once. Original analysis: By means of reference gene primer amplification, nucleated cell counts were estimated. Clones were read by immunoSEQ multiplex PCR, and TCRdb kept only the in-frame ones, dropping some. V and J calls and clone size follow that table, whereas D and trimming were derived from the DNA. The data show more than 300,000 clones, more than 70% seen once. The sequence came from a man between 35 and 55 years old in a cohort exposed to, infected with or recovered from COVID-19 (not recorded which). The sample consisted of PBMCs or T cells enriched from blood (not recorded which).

The CDR3 spells CASSDWQGFATNEKLFF. CDR3 DNA: TGTGCCAGCAGTGATTGGCAGGGGTTTGCAACTAATGAAAAACTGTTTTTT. The chain has TRBV2 and TRBJ1-4; D is perhaps TRBD1 (6 bases). CDR1 and CDR2 from the germline V gene are SNHLY and FYNNEI. V lost 3 bases, J lost 0 bases, and 14 bases lay in between. The CDR3 length is 17 residues.